This entry lists 20 T cell receptor beta chains sequenced from one sample in a study of blood T cell repertoires in COVID-19 (dated by TCRdb to the early 2020s). The library came from the immunoSEQ multiplex PCR assay. The table comes from immuneACCESS by way of TCRdb, which keeps in-frame sequences with V and J called. Part of the clones is missing from these tables; in studies checked, under half for an unresolved V gene and the rest for unknown reasons. This sample comprises over 150,000 clones, about 73% of them detected only once. The ten largest clones capture under 2% of the sample. Sample: peripheral blood. The receptors here all came from a man at least 80 years old with acute or convalescent COVID-19.

The gene calls are TRBV6-4 and TRBJ1-2, with 8 bases that match TRBD1. Trimming at V came to 6 bases and at J to 7 bases, leaving 13 bases not matched to a gene. CDR3 length: 15 amino acids. Germline CDR1 is MRHNA and CDR2 is SNTAGT. The CDR3: CASRAGQGVSGGYTF. The CDR3 DNA reads TGTGCCAGCAGGGCCGGACAGGGTGTTAGCGGTGGCTACACCTTC.

The chain combines TRBV11-3 with TRBJ2-3; 7 bases match TRBD1. Germline-derived CDR1 and CDR2 are SGHNT and YENEEA. The CDR3 length is 17 residues. Trimming cost V 1 base and J 3 bases; bases outside gene matches: 10. CDR3 region: CASSLGMASRGTDTQYF. The CDR3 coding sequence is TGTGCCAGCAGCTTAGGGATGGCGTCCAGGGGGACAGATACGCAGTATTTT. Variable domain in full (rest from reference TRBV11-3 and TRBJ2-3): EAGVVQSPRYKIIEKKQPVAFWCNPISGHNTLYWYLQNLGQGPELLIRYENEEAVDDSQLPKDRFSAERLKGVDSTLKIQPAELGDSAVYLCASSLGMASRGTDTQYFGPGTRLTVL.

This chain links TRBV5-1 with TRBJ2-2; TRBD1 matches 9 bases. Germline CDR1 and CDR2: SGHRS and YFSETQ. CDR3 size: 14 residues. The V and J ends lost 3 bases and 4 bases, in that order; junction bases with no gene match: 1. The CDR3 sequence is CASSWTGATGELFF. CDR3 nucleotide sequence: TGCGCCAGCAGCTGGACAGGGGCCACCGGGGAGCTGTTTTTT.

This chain uses TRBV7-9 with TRBJ2-3; no clear D. The CDR3 is made up of 11 amino acids. V was trimmed by 6 bases and J by 6 bases, leaving 7 bases between them. CDR1 and CDR2 from the germline V gene are SEHNR and FQNEAQ (reference sequence). CDR3 region: CASSTVDTQYF. The DNA for the CDR3 is TGTGCCAGCAGTACTGTCGATACGCAGTATTTT.

The chain has TRBV29-1 and TRBJ2-5; perhaps TRBD1 as D (6 bases). CDR3 length: 12 amino acids. V was trimmed by 4 bases and J by 5 bases, leaving 11 bases between them. The germline V gene encodes CDR1 SQVTM and CDR2 ANQGSEA. The CDR3 loop is CSVVTGWETQYF. For the CDR3, the DNA is TGCAGCGTTGTCACAGGGTGGGAGACCCAGTACTTC. Full variable domain (missing parts from reference TRBV29-1 and TRBJ2-5): SAVISQKPSRDICQRGTSLTIQCQVDSQVTMMFWYRQQPGQSLTLIATANQGSEATYESGFVIDKFPISRPNLTFSTLTVSNMSPEDSSIYLCSVVTGWETQYFGPGTRLLVL.

The V call is TRBV6-5, the J call TRBJ1-1, with a weak D call TRBD1 (6 bases). This CDR3 comprises 14 residues. Trimming shortened V by 5 bases and J by 11 bases, and 21 bases separated the two germline ends. Germline V gene sequence: CDR1 MNHEY, CDR2 SVGAGI. The CDR3 loop reads CASSPNQGTRSAFF. CDR3 coding DNA: TGTGCCAGCAGTCCAAACCAGGGGACGCGTTCGGCTTTCTTT.

The chain is built from TRBV15 and TRBJ1-6, with TRBD1 matching 8 bases. There are 15 residues in the CDR3. V lost 5 bases to trimming and J lost 7 bases; unmatched junction nucleotides: 7. The V gene's germline CDR1 is LNHNV and CDR2 YYDKDF (reference sequence). CDR3 loop: CATSGQTGVNSPLHF. CDR3 DNA: TGTGCCACCAGCGGCCAGACAGGGGTCAATTCACCCCTCCACTTT.

The sample holds a few counts of this clone. The chain couples TRBV18 to TRBJ2-1; 8 bases agree with TRBD2. Germline trimming cut 4 bases from V and 6 bases from J; bases unmatched to any gene: 5. The CDR3 contains 14 residues. Germline values: CDR1 KGHSH, CDR2 LQKENI. The CDR3 nucleotides are TGTGCCAGCTCACTGAATAGCGGGGCCAATGAGCAGTTCTTC. Protein product: CASSLNSGANEQFF.

CDR3 sequence reads: CASSFTGSGANVLTF. CDR3 nucleotide sequence: TGTGCCAGCAGTTTCACAGGGTCTGGGGCCAACGTCCTGACTTTC. The gene calls are TRBV28 and TRBJ2-6, with D perhaps TRBD1 (6 bases). V was shortened by 3 bases and J by 1 base, with 7 bases between the two germline ends. CDR1 is MDHEN, CDR2 SYDVKM, per germline. This CDR3 is 15 amino acids long. Variable domain in full (rest from reference TRBV28 and TRBJ2-6): DVKVTQSSRYLVKRTGEKVFLECVQDMDHENMFWYRQDPGLGLRLIYFSYDVKMKEKGDIPEGYSVSREKKERFSLILESASTNQTSMYLCASSFTGSGANVLTFGAGSRLTVL.

J is TRBJ1-1 and V is TRBV28; D is perhaps TRBD1 (6 bases). The CDR3 extends over 16 amino acids. With 7 bases removed from V and 6 bases from J, the gap between germline ends came to 24 bases. Germline CDR1 and CDR2: MDHEN and SYDVKM. CDR3 loop: CASTRGGGAAVAEAFF. DNA of the CDR3: TGTGCCAGCACCCGAGGGGGAGGGGCCGCTGTCGCTGAAGCTTTCTTT.

The chain uses TRBV13 and TRBJ1-5; 7 bases map to TRBD1. The trim removed 1 base at V and 9 bases at J, leaving 0 bases unmatched. The germline V gene has CDR1 PRHDT and CDR2 FYEKMQ (reference sequence). The CDR3 consists of 12 residues. CDR3 protein: CASSLDRGPQHF. As DNA, the CDR3 is TGTGCCAGCAGCTTAGACAGGGGGCCCCAGCATTTT.

The V gene is TRBV20-1, the J gene TRBJ2-7; D might be TRBD1 (5 bases). Deletions cut 3 bases from V and 5 bases from J, with 14 bases between. The CDR3 is made up of 13 amino acids. The V gene's germline CDR1 is DFQATT and CDR2 SNEGSKA (reference sequence). CDR3 sequence reads: CSASKTVPHEQYF. The CDR3 DNA reads as TGCAGTGCTAGTAAGACAGTACCCCACGAGCAGTACTTC.

This clone has only one observation. J is TRBJ1-2 and V is TRBV5-1; 9 nucleotides line up with TRBD1. The CDR3 contains 15 residues. V dropped 2 bases and J dropped 5; count of bases not matched to a gene: 7. Germline V gives CDR1 SGHRS, CDR2 YFSETQ. DNA for the CDR3: TGCGCCAGCAGCTTAACAGGGGGCCTCGAGTATGGCTACACCTTC. It translates to CASSLTGGLEYGYTF.

V gene TRBV13 combines with J gene TRBJ2-7; 8 nucleotides align to TRBD1. The CDR3 runs 15 residues. Looked up from germline, CDR1 is PRHDT and CDR2 is FYEKMQ (reference sequence). Trimming removed 0 bases from V and 5 bases from J; junction bases left unmatched: 6. The CDR3 bases are TGTGCCAGCAGCTTAGGACGACAGGGGTTTCACGAGCAGTACTTC. This gives the protein CASSLGRQGFHEQYF.

The rearrangement links TRBV4-1 to TRBJ1-2, with D unclear. V dropped 1 base and J dropped 4 bases, with 7 bases sitting between them. The CDR3 loop spans 13 amino acids. Germline V lookup: CDR1 MGHRA, CDR2 YSYEKL. The CDR3 DNA sequence: TGCGCCAGCAGCCAAGGAGGGTCCTATGGCTACACCTTC. Translated: CASSQGGSYGYTF.

This clone has only one observation. The rearrangement links TRBV4-3 to TRBJ2-2; possible D gene TRBD2, 5 bases. This CDR3 has 15 amino acids. Germline V lookup: CDR1 LGHNA, CDR2 YSLEER. V was pared by 3 bases and J by 10 bases, with 18 bases between. The CDR3 DNA is TGCGCCAGCAGCCAGGTACCGGGTTCCGGGATGGAGCTGTTTTTT. It yields the protein CASSQVPGSGMELFF.

The V and J genes are TRBV6-2 or TRBV6-3 and TRBJ2-3; D is ambiguous. There are 14 residues in the CDR3. The germline V gene has CDR1 MNHEY and CDR2 SVGEGT. V lost 1 base and J lost 1, with 6 bases in between. CDR3 nucleotide sequence: TGTGCCAGCAGTTACTTTGGCCGCACAGATACGCAGTATTTT. Its translation: CASSYFGRTDTQYF.

The chain is built from TRBV30 and TRBJ1-5, with TRBD1 as a possible D gene (5 bases). There are 12 residues in the CDR3. The V gene lost 1 base and the J gene lost 7 bases, with 8 bases spanning the gap. Germline CDR1 GTSNPN, CDR2 SVGIG (reference sequence). The CDR3 loop is CAWSAQGQPQHF. CDR3 in DNA: TGTGCCTGGAGTGCCCAGGGCCAGCCCCAGCATTTT. The full variable domain, rest sourced from reference TRBV30 and TRBJ1-5, is SQTIHQWPATLVQPVGSPLSLECTVEGTSNPNLYWYRQAAGRGLQLLFYSVGIGQISSEVPQNLSASRPQDRQFILSSKKLLLSDSGFYLCAWSAQGQPQHFGDGTRLSIL.

J is TRBJ2-7 and V is TRBV11-3; 9 bases are shared with TRBD1. CDR3 size: 17 residues. Losses at the gene ends were 5 bases for V and 0 bases for J; bases not matched to a gene: 11. Germline V gene lookup returns CDR1 SGHNT and CDR2 YENEEA. The CDR3 loop reads CASSTGTGKSNSYEQYF. The DNA of the CDR3 is TGTGCCAGCAGCACCGGGACAGGGAAATCGAACTCCTACGAGCAGTACTTC.

The CDR3: CAWSRDRGGLNYGYTF. The CDR3 DNA reads as TGTGCCTGGAGCCGGGACAGGGGAGGACTTAACTATGGCTACACCTTC. This chain connects TRBV30 to TRBJ1-2; 10 bases fit TRBD1. CDR3 size: 16 residues. The trim removed 3 bases at V and 1 base at J, leaving 8 bases unmatched. CDR1 and CDR2 (germline): GTSNPN, SVGIG (reference sequence).